This T cell receptor beta chain appears in the sequencing data of a study of response to subunit inactivated influenza vaccine. Study-level results: Each seasonal influenza vaccination recruits few new T cells, the authors suggested.

Germline loops: CDR1 LGHNA, CDR2 YNFKEQ. Trimming cost V 2 bases and J 7 bases; bases outside gene matches: 8. This CDR3 is built from 15 residues. TCRdb independently ran MiXCR on the RT-PCR reads; one entry per CDR3 protein. The repertoire holds a few hundred thousand distinct CDR3 sequences, with less than 15% as singletons. Notes on this clonotype: Its antigen is unknown.

V is TRBV4-2 and J is TRBJ1-5; 7 bases are a match to TRBD1. Specimen: PBMCs from blood, collected about 13 days after vaccination. The TCR originated in a man aged 50-59 years who received an inactivated influenza vaccine. DNA for the CDR3: TGTGCCAGCAGCCAATCCGAGGGGGCGAGCCAGCCCCAGCATTTT. This translates into CASSQSEGASQPQHF.